The 20 T cell receptor beta chains presented below share a single source sample, sequenced in a study of blood T cell repertoires in COVID-19 (dated by TCRdb to about 2020). The library was prepared using the immunoSEQ multiplex PCR assay. TCRdb carries this immuneACCESS record with in-frame sequences only. Its versions omit some clonotypes, under half of them owing to an unresolved V gene in the studies checked, with the rest unexplained. The sample includes about 110,000 clones, with about 80% observed a single time. 13% to 15% of the sample goes to the ten largest clones. Input material: peripheral blood. Source of these receptors: a woman in her sixties or seventies with acute or convalescent COVID-19.

The chain employs TRBV3-1 (or the pseudogene TRBV3-2) and TRBJ2-7; 11 bases fit TRBD2. After removal of 3 bases from V and 9 bases from J, the junction contained 16 bases not matched to a gene. This CDR3 region has 17 residues. Germline V CDR1 and CDR2: LGHDT, YNNKEL (reference sequence). As DNA, the CDR3 is TGTGCCAGCAGCCACACTAGCGGGGGATTGGGGGCTACGAGGCAGTACTTC. It yields the protein CASSHTSGGLGATRQYF.

CDR3 in DNA: TGTGCCAGCTCACCGATACCGACAGGATCTTCTGAAGCTTTCTTT. Its translation: CASSPIPTGSSEAFF. The chain carries TRBV18 and TRBJ1-1; TRBD1 is a possible D gene (6 bases). V lost 3 bases and J lost 6, with 17 bases in between. In germline, CDR1 is KGHSH, CDR2 LQKENI. There are 15 residues in the CDR3.

This clone has a single count. The chain carries TRBV7-9 and TRBJ2-3, with D hard to call. Germline lookup yields CDR1 SEHNR and CDR2 FQNEAQ (reference sequence). The CDR3 spans 16 residues. V was clipped by 3 bases and J by 4 bases, with 17 bases between them. This chain's CDR3 is CASSLVLVEGPDTQYF. In DNA form, the CDR3 reads TGTGCCAGCAGCTTGGTCCTAGTTGAAGGCCCAGATACGCAGTATTTT.

This clone was observed a single time. This rearrangement joins TRBV30 to TRBJ1-3; TRBD1 matches at 8 bases. The germline gives CDR1 GTSNPN, CDR2 SVGIG (reference sequence). The trim removed 0 bases at V and 5 bases at J, leaving 6 bases unmatched. The CDR3 loop spans 15 amino acids. This chain's CDR3 is CAWSVPGGERNTIYF. The CDR3 DNA sequence: TGTGCCTGGAGTGTTCCAGGGGGCGAGCGAAACACCATATATTTT.

The gene calls are TRBV18 and TRBJ2-2; D might be TRBD2 (6 bases). The germline gives CDR1 KGHSH, CDR2 LQKENI. CDR3 length: 15 residues. Trimming stripped 5 bases from V and 3 bases from J, with 13 bases between. CDR3 residues: CASSSEAGHTGELFF. DNA for the CDR3: TGTGCCAGCTCATCTGAGGCGGGACACACCGGGGAGCTGTTTTTT. Drawing the rest from reference TRBV18 and TRBJ2-2, the complete variable domain is NAGVMQNPRHLVRRRGQEARLRCSPMKGHSHVYWYRQLPEEGLKFMVYLQKENIIDESGMPKERFSAEFPKEGPSILRIQQVVRGDSAAYFCASSSEAGHTGELFFGEGSRLTVL.

This chain joins TRBV5-4 and TRBJ2-3; D uncertain. The V gene's germline CDR1 is SGHNT and CDR2 YYREEE (reference sequence). V was clipped by 5 bases and J by 0 bases, with 7 bases between them. There are 13 residues in the CDR3. The CDR3 spells CASRTESTDTQYF. In DNA, the CDR3 is TGTGCCAGCAGGACTGAAAGCACAGATACGCAGTATTTT. Full variable domain (outside the CDR3, taken from reference TRBV5-4 and TRBJ2-3): ETGVTQSPTHLIKTRGQQVTLRCSSQSGHNTVSWYQQALGQGPQFIFQYYREEENGRGNFPPRFSGLQFPNYSSELNVNALELDDSALYLCASRTESTDTQYFGPGTRLTVL.

The chain combines TRBV12-2 with TRBJ2-7; TRBD1 reflects the table's D call only, with no check against the DNA. TRBV12-2 is a documented pseudogene. This CDR3 is built from 17 residues. The CDR3 DNA is TGTGCAAGTCGCTTATGTCCCCTTCAGAATTCCCTCTACGAGCAGTACTTC. Its protein is CASRLCPLQNSLYEQYF.

This clone was counted between two and nine times. This chain connects TRBV15 to TRBJ2-2, with D possibly matching TRBD2 (5 bases). The CDR3 spans 17 residues. Germline assignment: CDR1 LNHNV and CDR2 YYDKDF (reference sequence). V dropped 0 bases and J dropped 5 bases, with 16 bases sitting between them. CDR3 amino acids: CATSRDSPPGGTGELFF. Written as DNA, the CDR3 is TGTGCCACCAGCAGAGATTCACCCCCCGGAGGAACCGGGGAGCTGTTTTTT.

This clone was observed a handful of times. V is TRBV11-2 and J is TRBJ2-7; 7 bases match TRBD1. Germline V gene sequence: CDR1 SGHAT, CDR2 FQNNGV. The V gene end was trimmed by 3 bases and the J gene end by 3 bases; junction bases not matched to a gene: 14. The CDR3 is 17 residues long. CDR3 loop: CASSLTGSSRAVYEQYF. As DNA, the CDR3 is TGTGCCAGCAGCTTGACAGGGTCGAGTCGCGCGGTCTACGAGCAGTACTTC. Looking up the rest from reference TRBV11-2 and TRBJ2-7 gives the full variable domain: EAGVAQSPRYKIIEKRQSVAFWCNPISGHATLYWYQQILGQGPKLLIQFQNNGVVDDSQLPKDRFSAERLKGVDSTLKIQPAKLEDSAVYLCASSLTGSSRAVYEQYFGPGTRLTVT.

The genes are TRBV5-1 and TRBJ2-2; D remains ambiguous. The CDR3 contains 15 residues. Germline V gives CDR1 SGHRS, CDR2 YFSETQ. Trimming pared 4 bases from V and 0 bases from J, leaving 10 bases between. The CDR3 DNA sequence: TGCGCCAGCAGCCCCCGGAGCGCGAACACCGGGGAGCTGTTTTTT. Amino acid sequence: CASSPRSANTGELFF.

The rearrangement uses TRBV3-1 (or the pseudogene TRBV3-2) and TRBJ1-1; D unclear. This CDR3 has 13 residues. The germline V and J ends were trimmed by 4 bases and 1 base, with 7 bases remaining between them. Germline CDR1 is LGHDT and CDR2 is YNNKEL (reference sequence). As DNA, the CDR3 is TGTGCCAGCAGCCCGACATCGAACACTGAAGCTTTCTTT. Translation: CASSPTSNTEAFF.

The V call is TRBV5-1, the J call TRBJ1-1; D ambiguous. From germline, CDR1 is SGHRS and CDR2 YFSETQ. Trimming took 0 bases from V and 1 from J, leaving 7 bases between them. CDR3 length: 14 amino acids. The CDR3 is CASSLVQANTEAFF. CDR3 coding DNA: TGCGCCAGCAGCTTGGTTCAGGCGAACACTGAAGCTTTCTTT.

This chain links TRBV5-4 with TRBJ2-5; 11 bases align to TRBD2. Germline CDR1 SGHNT, CDR2 YYREEE (reference sequence). Losses at the gene ends were 2 bases for V and 5 bases for J; bases not matched to a gene: 8. The CDR3 runs to 16 residues. DNA for the CDR3: TGTGCCAGCAGCTTAACTAGCGGGGGAAGGGCTGAGACCCAGTACTTC. Its protein product is CASSLTSGGRAETQYF. The full variable domain, rest sourced from reference TRBV5-4 and TRBJ2-5, is ETGVTQSPTHLIKTRGQQVTLRCSSQSGHNTVSWYQQALGQGPQFIFQYYREEENGRGNFPPRFSGLQFPNYSSELNVNALELDDSALYLCASSLTSGGRAETQYFGPGTRLLVL.

This rearrangement joins TRBV19 to TRBJ1-6; D is ambiguous. Germline CDR1 LNHDA, CDR2 SQIVND (reference sequence). The CDR3 has 17 residues. The V end was cut by 5 bases, the J end by 3 bases, with 17 bases between. DNA for the CDR3: TGTGCCAGTAGTTCCCCCCCGGGGTCGCGCTATAATTCACCCCTCCACTTT. Protein product: CASSSPPGSRYNSPLHF.

This chain uses TRBV6-5 with TRBJ2-3; 8 bases map to TRBD2. CDR3 length equals 13 residues. V lost 4 bases, J lost 11 bases, and 8 bases stayed unmatched. Germline-derived CDR1 and CDR2 are MNHEY and SVGAGI. The chain's CDR3 is CASSSWGLERQYF. CDR3 bases: TGTGCCAGCAGTTCCTGGGGACTAGAAAGGCAGTATTTT.

This chain's CDR3 is CASSSGTSGGQETQYF. Written as DNA, the CDR3 is TGCGCCAGCAGCTCCGGGACTAGCGGGGGCCAAGAGACCCAGTACTTC. The rearrangement joins TRBV5-1 to TRBJ2-5; 14 nucleotides line up with TRBD2. The CDR3 extends over 16 amino acids. CDR1 and CDR2 from the germline V gene are SGHRS and YFSETQ. Losses at the gene ends were 3 bases for V and 1 base for J; bases not matched to a gene: 2.

The chain joins TRBV3-1 (or the pseudogene TRBV3-2) to TRBJ2-1; 8 nucleotides agree with TRBD1. Germline V gene sequence: CDR1 LGHDT, CDR2 YNNKEL (reference sequence). Trimming took 0 bases from V and 4 from J; bases not matched to a gene: 5. The CDR3 is 16 residues long. The CDR3 sequence: CASSQDGTGLYNEQFF. The DNA of the CDR3 is TGTGCCAGCAGCCAAGATGGGACAGGACTTTACAATGAGCAGTTCTTC.

The J gene is TRBJ1-2, the V gene TRBV5-1; D gene uncertain. CDR1 is SGHRS, CDR2 YFSETQ, per germline. V was trimmed by 0 bases and J by 4 bases, leaving 10 bases between them. The CDR3 covers 14 residues. The CDR3 is CASSLVGGSYGYTF. The DNA for the CDR3 is TGCGCCAGCAGCTTGGTCGGCGGAAGCTATGGCTACACCTTC.

Comments on this clone: One end of the junction fails to match germline, which may point to a read error. The chain employs TRBV7-7 and TRBJ2-2; TRBD2 matches at 8 bases. The germline V gene has CDR1 SSHAT and CDR2 FNYEAQ (reference sequence). This CDR3 has 16 residues. The CDR3 nucleotides are TGTGCTAGCAGCTTATCCAGCGGGGGGAACACCGGGGAGCTGTTTTTT. Its protein is CASSLSSGGNTGELFF.

The CDR3 DNA sequence: TGTGCCAGCAGCGTTTCGGGAATCCAAGAGACCCAGTACTTC. Its translation: CASSVSGIQETQYF. The chain combines TRBV7-8 with TRBJ2-5, with D possibly being TRBD2 (5 bases). Germline V lookup: CDR1 SGHVS, CDR2 FQNEAQ. Trimming left V 5 bases short and J 1 base short, with 11 bases between. The CDR3 covers 14 residues.